This T cell receptor beta chain was documented in a study of beta chain features in type 1 diabetes. Study-level background: The study examined 107,917,701 sorted cells across all samples.

Study findings and constraints: PCR could preferentially amplify shorter templates, alike in patients and controls.

V lost 6 bases to trimming and J lost 6 bases; unmatched junction nucleotides: 1. CDR1 is LGHNT, CDR2 FRNRAP, per germline. This CDR3 region has 11 residues. This clone occurred a few times. Its antigen is as yet unknown. All of the isolated RNA was reverse transcribed, so expressed TCRB transcripts were sequenced. TCRdb's table, derived via immunoSEQ multiplex PCR, lists solely in-frame clones and lacks some. The table includes fewer than 650,000 clones, 15% to 17% detected once. The clonotype comes from a man younger than 30 in good health. The gene calls are TRBV12-5 and TRBJ2-7; 8 bases line up with TRBD1. The sequenced sample was naive CD4+ T cells from blood. The DNA for the CDR3 is TGTGCTAGTGGCAGGGGGCGCGAGCAGTACTTC. Its translation is CASGRGREQYF. Drawing the rest from reference TRBV12-5 and TRBJ2-7, the complete variable domain is DARVTQTPRHKVTEMGQEVTMRCQPILGHNTVFWYRQTMMQGLELLAYFRNRAPLDDSGMPKDRFSAEMPDATLATLKIQPSEPRDSAVYFCASGRGREQYFGPGTRLTVT.